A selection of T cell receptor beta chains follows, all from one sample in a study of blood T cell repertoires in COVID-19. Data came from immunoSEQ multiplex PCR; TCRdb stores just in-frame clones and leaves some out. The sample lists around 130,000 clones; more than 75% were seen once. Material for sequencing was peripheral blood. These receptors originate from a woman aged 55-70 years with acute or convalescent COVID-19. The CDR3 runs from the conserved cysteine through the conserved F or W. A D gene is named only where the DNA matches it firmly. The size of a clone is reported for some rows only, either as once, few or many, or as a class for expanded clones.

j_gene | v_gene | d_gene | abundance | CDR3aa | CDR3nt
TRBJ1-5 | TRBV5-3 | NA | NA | CARSLGGGSRQPQHF | TGTGCCAGAAGCTTGGGCGGGGGGTCTAGGCAGCCCCAGCATTTT
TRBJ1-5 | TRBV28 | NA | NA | CASRPAGLPQHF | TGTGCCAGTCGACCGGCAGGGCTGCCCCAGCATTTT
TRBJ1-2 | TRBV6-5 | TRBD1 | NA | CASSPPGQGVGYTF | TGTGCCAGCAGTCCGCCGGGACAGGGGGTTGGCTACACCTTC
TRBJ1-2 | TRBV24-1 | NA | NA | CATSSAGTPSNYGYTF | TGTGCCACCAGTTCGGCGGGGACCCCATCTAACTATGGCTACACCTTC
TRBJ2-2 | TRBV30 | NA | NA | CAWSRPVTGELFF | TGTGCCTGGAGCCGCCCAGTCACCGGGGAGCTGTTTTTT
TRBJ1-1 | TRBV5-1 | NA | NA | CASSSRGEMSNRGSEAFF | TGCGCCAGCAGCTCCCGTGGGGAGATGAGTAATAGAGGGTCTGAAGCTTTCTTT
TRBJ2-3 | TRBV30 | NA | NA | CAWSAEAPASDTQYF | TGTGCCTGGAGTGCCGAGGCCCCGGCGTCAGATACGCAGTATTTT
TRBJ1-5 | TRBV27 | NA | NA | CASSPSTGNNQPQHF | TGTGCCAGCAGCCCCTCCACAGGTAACAATCAGCCCCAGCATTTT
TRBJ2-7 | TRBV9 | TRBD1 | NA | CASSATGTGRYEQYF | TGTGCCAGCAGCGCCACCGGGACAGGGAGGTACGAGCAGTACTTC
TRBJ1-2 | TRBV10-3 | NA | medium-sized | CAISESTADGYTF | TGTGCCATCAGTGAGTCAACTGCGGATGGCTACACCTTC
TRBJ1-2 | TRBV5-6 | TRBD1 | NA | CASSFRQGAYGYTF | TGTGCCAGCAGCTTCAGACAGGGGGCTTATGGCTACACCTTC
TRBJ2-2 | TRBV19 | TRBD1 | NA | CASSVPRQGSYSGELFF | TGTGCCAGTAGTGTACCCAGACAGGGGTCATATTCCGGGGAGCTGTTTTTT
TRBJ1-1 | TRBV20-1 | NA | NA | CSASARGSNTEAFF | TGCAGTGCTAGTGCGAGGGGGTCGAACACTGAAGCTTTCTTT
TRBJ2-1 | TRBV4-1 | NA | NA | CASSRSETTSDEQFF | TGCGCCAGCAGTCGTAGCGAGACAACGTCAGATGAGCAGTTCTTC
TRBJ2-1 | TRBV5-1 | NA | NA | CASSLLPGSDEQFF | TGCGCCAGCAGCTTGCTTCCGGGTTCGGATGAGCAGTTCTTC
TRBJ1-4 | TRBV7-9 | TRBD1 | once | CASSLDGRGTATNEKLFF | TGTGCCAGCAGCTTAGATGGGAGAGGGACAGCAACTAATGAAAAACTGTTTTTT
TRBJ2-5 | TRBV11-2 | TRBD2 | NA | CASSLGSSGNQETQYF | TGTGCCAGCAGCTTAGGGTCTAGCGGAAACCAAGAGACCCAGTACTTC
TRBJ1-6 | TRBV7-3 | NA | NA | CASSEGRELPLHF | TGTGCCAGCAGCGAAGGGCGGGAGTTACCCCTCCACTTT
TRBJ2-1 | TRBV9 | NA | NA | CASSPRTGNNEQFF | TGTGCCAGCAGCCCCCGGACGGGAAACAATGAGCAGTTCTTC
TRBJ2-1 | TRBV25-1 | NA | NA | CASSEYYEQFF | TGTGCCAGCAGTGAATACTATGAGCAGTTCTTC
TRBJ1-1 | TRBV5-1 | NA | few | CASSITGIEAFF | TGCGCCAGCAGCATAACAGGGATTGAAGCTTTCTTT
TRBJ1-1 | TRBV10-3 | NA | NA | CAISESRGIDTEAFF | TGTGCCATCAGTGAGTCTCGGGGGATTGACACTGAAGCTTTCTTT
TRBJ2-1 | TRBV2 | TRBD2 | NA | CASSPGTSSGHEQFF | TGTGCCAGCAGTCCCGGGACTAGCAGCGGGCATGAGCAGTTCTTC
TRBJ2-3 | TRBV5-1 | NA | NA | CASSYPGADTQYF | TGCGCCAGCAGCTACCCAGGGGCAGATACGCAGTATTTT
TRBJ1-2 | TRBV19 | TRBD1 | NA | CASQERRQGGYGYTF | TGTGCCAGCCAGGAACGCCGACAGGGGGGCTATGGCTACACCTTC
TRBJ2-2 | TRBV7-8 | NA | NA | CASSLGAGRGTGELFF | TGTGCCAGCAGCTTAGGGGCGGGGAGAGGAACCGGGGAGCTGTTTTTT
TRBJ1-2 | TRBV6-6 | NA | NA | CASSTAHVDYGYTF | TGTGCCAGCAGTACCGCCCACGTAGACTATGGCTACACCTTC
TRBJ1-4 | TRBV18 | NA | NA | CASSPRANEKLFF | TGTGCCAGCTCACCCAGGGCTAATGAAAAACTGTTTTTT
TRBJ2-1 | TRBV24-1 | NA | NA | CATSDFNSGGGNEQFF | TGTGCCACCAGTGATTTTAACTCAGGAGGAGGCAATGAGCAGTTCTTC
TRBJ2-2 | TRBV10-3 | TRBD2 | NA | CAISETSGASNTGELFF | TGTGCCATCAGTGAAACTAGCGGGGCCTCAAACACCGGGGAGCTGTTTTTT
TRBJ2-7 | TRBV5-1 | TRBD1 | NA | CASSLGDRTSYEQYF | TGCGCCAGCAGCTTGGGGGACAGGACCTCCTACGAGCAGTACTTC
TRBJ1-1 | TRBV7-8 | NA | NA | CASSLTEMNTEAFF | TGTGCCAGCAGCTTAACGGAGATGAACACTGAAGCTTTCTTT
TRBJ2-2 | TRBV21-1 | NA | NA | CASSKPGGRVTGELFF | TGTGCCAGCAGCAAACCGGGCGGGAGGGTCACCGGGGAGCTGTTTTTT
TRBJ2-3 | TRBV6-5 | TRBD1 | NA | CAIEGQVARTDTQYF | TGTGCCATCGAGGGACAGGTGGCGCGCACAGATACGCAGTATTTT
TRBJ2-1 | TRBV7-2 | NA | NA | CASSPQRGYSGNEQFF | TGTGCCAGCAGCCCCCAAAGAGGGTACAGTGGGAATGAGCAGTTCTTC
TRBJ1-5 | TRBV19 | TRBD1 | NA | CASSREGTGHQPQHF | TGTGCCAGTAGTAGGGAGGGGACAGGACATCAGCCCCAGCATTTT
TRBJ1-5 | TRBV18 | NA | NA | CASSPPGAINQPQHF | TGTGCCAGCTCACCACCGGGGGCGATCAATCAGCCCCAGCATTTT
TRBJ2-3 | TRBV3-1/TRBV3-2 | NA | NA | CASSPWEADTQYF | TGTGCCAGCAGCCCTTGGGAGGCAGATACGCAGTATTTT
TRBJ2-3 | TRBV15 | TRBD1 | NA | CATSRSPTGADTQYF | TGTGCCACCAGCAGATCCCCGACAGGGGCAGATACGCAGTATTTT
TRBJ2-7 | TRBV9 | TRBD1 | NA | CASSVGDRGYYEQYF | TGTGCCAGCAGCGTAGGGGACAGGGGGTACTACGAGCAGTACTTC
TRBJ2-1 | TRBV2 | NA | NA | CASSRPGQEQFF | TGTGCCAGCTCGAGGCCGGGTCAAGAGCAGTTCTTC
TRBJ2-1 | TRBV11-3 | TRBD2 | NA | CASSFAELAVSYNEQFF | TGTGCCAGCAGCTTCGCCGAACTAGCGGTTTCCTACAATGAGCAGTTCTTC
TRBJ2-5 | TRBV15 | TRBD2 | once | CATSGGRGETQYF | TGTGCCACCAGCGGCGGGAGGGGGGAGACCCAGTACTTC
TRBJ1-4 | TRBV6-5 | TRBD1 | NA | CASSYSGTGVPEKLFF | TGTGCCAGCAGTTACTCAGGGACAGGGGTCCCTGAAAAACTGTTTTTT
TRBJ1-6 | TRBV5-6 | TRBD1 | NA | CASSYLRGNSPLHF | TGTGCCAGCAGCTACCTCAGGGGGAATTCACCCCTCCACTTT
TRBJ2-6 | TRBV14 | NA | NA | CASSRQSSGANVLTF | TGTGCCAGCAGCCGACAGAGCTCTGGGGCCAACGTCCTGACTTTC
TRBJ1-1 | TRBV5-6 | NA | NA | CASSLSGLEAFF | TGTGCCAGCAGCTTGAGCGGGTTGGAAGCTTTCTTT
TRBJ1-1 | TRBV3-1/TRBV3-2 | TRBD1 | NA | CASSSRQGHRGTEAFF | TGTGCCAGCAGCTCCCGACAGGGCCACCGAGGGACTGAAGCTTTCTTT
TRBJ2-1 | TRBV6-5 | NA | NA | CASSGGSPYNEQFF | TGTGCCAGCTCCGGAGGGTCCCCCTACAATGAGCAGTTCTTC